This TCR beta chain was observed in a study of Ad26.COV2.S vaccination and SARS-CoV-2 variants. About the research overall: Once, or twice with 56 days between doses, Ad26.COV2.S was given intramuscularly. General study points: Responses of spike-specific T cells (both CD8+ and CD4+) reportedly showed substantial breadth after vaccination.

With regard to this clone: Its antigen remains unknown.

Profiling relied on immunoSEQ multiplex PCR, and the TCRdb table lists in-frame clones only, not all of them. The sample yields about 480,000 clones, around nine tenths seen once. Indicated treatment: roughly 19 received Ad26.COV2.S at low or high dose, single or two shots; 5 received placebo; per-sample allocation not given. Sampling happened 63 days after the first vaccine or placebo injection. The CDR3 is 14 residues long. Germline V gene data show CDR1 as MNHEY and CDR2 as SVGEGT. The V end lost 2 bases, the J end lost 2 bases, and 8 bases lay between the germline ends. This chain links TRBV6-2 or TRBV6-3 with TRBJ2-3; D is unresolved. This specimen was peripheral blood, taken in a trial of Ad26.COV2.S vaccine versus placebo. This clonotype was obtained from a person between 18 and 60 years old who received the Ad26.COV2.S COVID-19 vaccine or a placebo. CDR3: CASSYVRFTDTQYF. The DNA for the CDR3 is TGTGCCAGCAGTTACGTCCGCTTCACAGATACGCAGTATTTT.